Following are 17 T cell receptor beta chains from one sample sequenced in a study of beta chain features in type 1 diabetes. Notes on the study in general: Patients with Type 1 diabetes showed moderately but significantly shorter TCRB CDR3s in all four CD4+ subsets.

No antigen has been identified for these receptors. Sequencing targeted expressed TCRB transcripts, as all isolated RNA had been reverse transcribed. Sequenced by immunoSEQ multiplex PCR; TCRdb stores in-frame clones only, minus some. The sample contains more than 150,000 clones, roughly 9% of which appear only once. Sequencing used central memory CD4+ T cells from blood. All receptors derive from a woman aged 30 to 39 with type 1 diabetes.

The V gene is TRBV30, the J gene TRBJ1-3; D uncertain. This CDR3 spans 13 amino acids. The V gene's germline CDR1 is GTSNPN and CDR2 SVGIG (reference sequence). V lost 3 bases and J lost 0, with 6 bases in between. The CDR3 nucleotides are TGTGCCTGGAGCAGCGCCTCTGGAAACACCATATATTTT. It encodes CAWSSASGNTIYF.

This clone was found a few times. The genes are TRBV5-6 and TRBJ2-1; D perhaps matches TRBD1 (6 bases). Germline assignment: CDR1 SGHDT and CDR2 YYEEEE. CDR3 length: 12 amino acids. V was cut by 3 bases and J by 8 bases, with 9 bases left in between. The CDR3 here is CASSSQGHEQFF. The CDR3 bases are TGTGCCAGCAGCTCACAGGGCCATGAGCAGTTCTTC.

The chain combines TRBV4-2 with TRBJ1-1; D call uncertain. CDR3 length equals 16 residues. Germline V gives CDR1 LGHNA, CDR2 YNFKEQ. V lost 1 base and J 1 base, leaving 13 bases between the germline ends. The CDR3 sequence: CASSQGSREPNTEAFF. The CDR3 coding sequence is TGTGCCAGCAGCCAAGGATCCCGAGAGCCGAACACTGAAGCTTTCTTT.

There are a few counts of this clone. The V call is TRBV7-3, the J call TRBJ1-1; 8 bases agree with TRBD1. Germline V gene sequence: CDR1 SGHTA, CDR2 FQGTGA. The CDR3 runs 14 residues. The V and J ends lost 5 bases and 5 bases, in that order; junction bases with no gene match: 7. Here the CDR3 reads CASSPDRGSTEAFF. As DNA, the CDR3 is TGTGCCAGCAGCCCCGACAGGGGAAGTACTGAAGCTTTCTTT.

This chain uses TRBV29-1 with TRBJ2-3; 7 bases line up with TRBD2. CDR1 is SQVTM and CDR2 is ANQGSEA in the germline V gene. This CDR3 has 15 amino acids. With 7 bases clipped from V and 1 base from J, the junction kept 11 bases outside the gene matches. The CDR3 nucleotides read TGCAGCGCCCCCCCGGCGGGAGTCGGCACAGATACGCAGTATTTT. It is translated as CSAPPAGVGTDTQYF.

This clone was recorded a few times. This sequence joins TRBV7-3 and TRBJ2-1, with D possibly matching TRBD1 (6 bases). V was shortened by 1 base and J by 7 bases, with 11 bases between the two germline ends. Per germline, CDR1 SGHTA and CDR2 FQGTGA. The CDR3 length is 14 residues. The DNA of the CDR3 is TGTGCCAGCAGCTTAATGCAGGGGCAGAATGAGCAGTTCTTC. Its protein is CASSLMQGQNEQFF.

This clone was seen more than once but under ten times. The chain links TRBV4-2 to TRBJ2-1; 7 bases agree with TRBD2. CDR1 and CDR2 from the germline V gene are LGHNA and YNFKEQ. J was trimmed by 10 bases and V by 0 bases; bases with no gene match: 6. The CDR3 has 14 residues. The chain's CDR3 is CASSQDPGGGEQFF. CDR3 DNA sequence: TGTGCCAGCAGCCAAGATCCGGGGGGTGGGGAGCAGTTCTTC.

This chain joins TRBV27 and TRBJ2-7; D possibly corresponds to TRBD2 (6 bases). V gave up 1 base and J gave up 3 bases, with 10 bases separating them. Germline-derived CDR1 and CDR2 are MNHEY and SMNVEV (reference sequence). This CDR3 contains 14 residues. The CDR3: CASSLYGGNYEQYF. Here the CDR3 DNA reads TGTGCCAGCAGTTTATATGGCGGGAACTACGAGCAGTACTTC.

The rearrangement links TRBV28 to TRBJ2-7, with a tentative D call TRBD1 (6 bases). This CDR3 is 14 amino acids long. Germline lookup yields CDR1 MDHEN and CDR2 SYDVKM. Trimming stripped 2 bases from V and 5 bases from J, with 13 bases between. For the CDR3, the DNA is TGTGCCAGCAGTTTAACCGGACAGACCCACGAGCAGTACTTC. Its translation: CASSLTGQTHEQYF.

This clone has only a few counts. The CDR3: CASSLRDSYGYTF. The CDR3 DNA is TGTGCCAGCAGCCTTCGGGACAGTTATGGCTACACCTTC. The gene calls are TRBV7-9 and TRBJ1-2; TRBD1 matches at 7 bases. The ends lost 5 bases at V and 5 bases at J; junction bases unmatched: 5. CDR1 SEHNR and CDR2 FQNEAQ come from the germline V gene (reference sequence). The CDR3 is 13 residues long.

The sample holds a few counts of this clone. Other nucleotide sequences from this sample produce the same CDR3. The V call is TRBV30, the J call TRBJ2-7; 8 bases agree with TRBD1. Per the germline V gene, CDR1 is GTSNPN and CDR2 is SVGIG (reference sequence). The CDR3 runs to 11 residues. The V segment lost 5 bases and the J segment 3 bases; nucleotides outside the gene matches: 0. The DNA of the CDR3 is TGTGCCTGGGGACAGGGCTACGAGCAGTACTTC. The encoded protein is CAWGQGYEQYF.

This clone was seen repeatedly, ten times or more. J is TRBJ2-6 and V is TRBV30; tentatively, D is TRBD2 (5 bases). This CDR3 contains 14 residues. V was clipped by 4 bases and J by 1 base, with 8 bases between them. Germline assignment: CDR1 GTSNPN and CDR2 SVGIG (reference sequence). The CDR3 is CAWNRESGANVLTF. The CDR3 bases are TGTGCCTGGAATCGGGAATCTGGGGCCAACGTCCTGACTTTC.

This chain connects TRBV5-4 to TRBJ2-4, with D maybe TRBD1 (6 bases). V was shortened by 4 bases and J by 4 bases, with 9 bases between the two germline ends. The CDR3 runs 13 residues. Germline V CDR1 and CDR2: SGHNT, YYREEE (reference sequence). The CDR3: CASSRDTKNIQYF. CDR3 nucleotide sequence: TGTGCCAGCAGCCGGGACACTAAAAACATTCAGTACTTC. Looking up the rest from reference TRBV5-4 and TRBJ2-4 gives the full variable domain: ETGVTQSPTHLIKTRGQQVTLRCSSQSGHNTVSWYQQALGQGPQFIFQYYREEENGRGNFPPRFSGLQFPNYSSELNVNALELDDSALYLCASSRDTKNIQYFGAGTRLSVL.

As regards this clone: Other DNA sequences from this sample encode an identical CDR3 as well. V gene TRBV9 combines with J gene TRBJ1-1; D unclear. The CDR3 is made up of 13 amino acids. CDR1 is SGDLS and CDR2 is YYNGEE in the germline V gene. Trimming removed 5 bases from V and 1 base from J, with 9 bases in between. CDR3 nucleotides: TGTGCCAGCAGTCTTACACCGAACACTGAAGCTTTCTTT. Translating gives CASSLTPNTEAFF.

This clone was observed a handful of times. The chain carries TRBV7-3 and TRBJ2-6; TRBD1 matches 7 bases. The length of the CDR3 is 15 residues. V was pared by 2 bases and J by 2 bases, with 0 bases of the junction left unmatched. Germline V CDR1 and CDR2: SGHTA, FQGTGA. The CDR3 DNA is TGTGCCAGCAGCTTAGACAGGGCTGGGGCCAACGTCCTGACTTTC. Its protein product is CASSLDRAGANVLTF.

This clone was counted only a few times. The chain joins TRBV10-3 to TRBJ2-5, with TRBD2 matching 13 bases. Germline V gives CDR1 ENHRY, CDR2 SYGVKD. The J segment lost 4 bases and the V segment lost 2 bases, leaving 7 bases of the junction unmatched. The CDR3 has 17 amino acids. CDR3 sequence (DNA): TGTGCCATCAGTGAGACTAGCGGGAGGGCCCGGGGAGAGACCCAGTACTTC. Encoded protein: CAISETSGRARGETQYF.

The chain uses TRBV6-1 and TRBJ2-3; no firm D call. V lost 2 bases and J 6 bases, leaving 9 bases between the germline ends. The CDR3 extends over 13 amino acids. Germline loops: CDR1 MNHNS, CDR2 SASEGT. CDR3 in amino acids: CASSEILEDTQYF. Written as DNA, the CDR3 is TGTGCCAGCAGTGAAATTTTAGAGGATACGCAGTATTTT.